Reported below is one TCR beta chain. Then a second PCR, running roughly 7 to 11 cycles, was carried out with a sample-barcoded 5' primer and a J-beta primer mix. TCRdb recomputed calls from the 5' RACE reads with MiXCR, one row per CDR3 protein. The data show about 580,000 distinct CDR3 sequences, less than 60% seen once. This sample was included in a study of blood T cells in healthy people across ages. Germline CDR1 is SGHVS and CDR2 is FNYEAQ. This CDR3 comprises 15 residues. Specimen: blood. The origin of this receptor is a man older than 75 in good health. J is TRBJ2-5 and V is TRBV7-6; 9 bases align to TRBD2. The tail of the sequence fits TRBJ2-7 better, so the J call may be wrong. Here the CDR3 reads CASSLDSGSPYEQYF. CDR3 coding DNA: TGTGCCAGCAGCTTAGATAGCGGGAGTCCTTACGAGCAGTACTTC.